The sample holds one count of the clone carrying this T cell receptor beta chain. CDR3 length: 15 residues. Germline lookup yields CDR1 SGHTA and CDR2 FQGNSA. Trimming pared 5 bases from V and 5 bases from J, leaving 17 bases between. In the study's own analysis: Estimation of nucleated cell counts relied on the amplification of reference gene primers. This table comes from immunoSEQ multiplex PCR, and its TCRdb copy is limited to in-frame clones, with some not included. V and J calls plus clone size are reproduced from that table; the DNA served to infer D and trimming. The data hold 110,000 or so clones, with 85% observed a single time. This specimen comes from a study of blood T cell repertoires in COVID-19. Study context: Acute and convalescent COVID-19 samples came from the United States, Italy and Spain. PBMCs, B-cell-depleted T cells, or T cells provided the cDNA or gDNA that made up the material.

Input material: peripheral blood. V gene TRBV7-2 combines with J gene TRBJ2-3, with D perhaps TRBD2 (6 bases). The receptor was isolated from a human donor in a cohort sampled during active COVID-19. CDR3 nucleotides: TGTGCCAGCAGCCCAGGGCCAGGGACTGGAGATACGCAGTATTTT. As protein: CASSPGPGTGDTQYF.